The rows below give T cell receptor beta chains drawn from one sample of a study of blood T cells in healthy people across ages. TCRdb reprocessed the 5' RACE reads via MiXCR and lists one record per CDR3 protein. The table has around 870,000 distinct CDR3 sequences, 29% seen once. Sequencing used blood. These receptors came from a woman aged 80 or older in good health. Both conserved end residues are part of each CDR3. The D gene is left open where the match is weak. Expanded clones are given a class, and other clones once, few, many or no size at all.

d_call | clone_size | j_call | v_call | cdr3_nt | cdr3_aa
- | - | TRBJ1-1 | TRBV7-2 | TGTGCCAGCAGCTTAGCAAGGGAAGCTTTCTTT | CASSLAREAFF
- | few | TRBJ2-5 | TRBV30 | TGTGCCTGCCGTCAGAGGGATCGAGAGACCCAGTACTTC | CACRQRDRETQYF
- | few | TRBJ1-2 | TRBV11-2 | TGTGCCAGCAGCTTGGGCAGCTATGGCCACACCTTC | CASSLGSYGHTF
TRBD1 | many | TRBJ2-6 | TRBV6-2/TRBV6-3 | TGTGCCAGCAGGGGACAGGGATATGGGGCCAACGTCCTGACTTTC | CASRGQGYGANVLTF
TRBD1 | - | TRBJ1-5 | TRBV2 | TGTGCCAGCAGTACACAGGGGGCGATGGGTCAGCCCCAGCATTTT | CASSTQGAMGQPQHF
- | many | TRBJ2-5 | TRBV7-8 | TGTGCCAGCAGCTTAACCCTCCTAGAAGAGACCCAGTACTTC | CASSLTLLEETQYF
- | few | TRBJ1-2 | TRBV20-1 | TGCAGTGCTAAACCAGGGGATCCAGGCAACTATGGCTACACCTTC | CSAKPGDPGNYGYTF
TRBD2 | many | TRBJ2-5 | TRBV12-3/TRBV12-4 | TGTGCCAGCAGTCCTAGCGGGGGGATCTTCCTCGAGACCCAGTACTTC | CASSPSGGIFLETQYF
TRBD1 | - | TRBJ1-5 | TRBV20-1 | TGCAGTGCTAGCAGCAGGGGGGATGGCAATCAGCCCCAGCATTTT | CSASSRGDGNQPQHF
TRBD1 | many | TRBJ2-5 | TRBV20-1 | TGCAGTGCTAGAGGGGACAGGTGGGAGACCCAGTACTTC | CSARGDRWETQYF
- | - | TRBJ2-1 | TRBV12-1 | TGTGCCAGCAGCTTTGAGTTCTTC | CASSFEFF
- | many | TRBJ2-7 | TRBV7-4 | TGTGCCAGCAGCTTATACAGGGAGACTAGTTACTACGAGCAGTACTTC | CASSLYRETSYYEQYF
TRBD2 | many | TRBJ2-3 | TRBV11-2 | TGTGCCAGCAGCCCAGGCCGCGGGGGGCATACGCAGTATTTT | CASSPGRGGHTQYF
TRBD2 | - | TRBJ2-3 | TRBV12-3/TRBV12-4 | TGTGCCAGCAGGGGACTATCAGATACGCAGTATTTT | CASRGLSDTQYF
- | - | TRBJ2-5 | TRBV27 | TGTGCCAGCAGGTCTACCGGGAATCAAGTGACCCAGTACTTC | CASRSTGNQVTQYF
- | - | TRBJ2-7 | TRBV20-1 | TGCAGTGCTACTGATAGATCACACTACGAGCAGTACTTC | CSATDRSHYEQYF
- | few | TRBJ1-1 | TRBV5-1 | TGCGCCAGCAGCCATTTTCCAGGGGACGACACTGAAGCTTTCTTT | CASSHFPGDDTEAFF
- | many | TRBJ1-1 | TRBV12-3/TRBV12-4 | TGTGCCAGCAGTATCAGGGTGTGGAACACTGAAGCTTTCTTT | CASSIRVWNTEAFF
- | many | TRBJ1-2 | TRBV7-2 | TGTGCCAGCGAAATGGGAGACCACACCGTTGGCTACACCTTC | CASEMGDHTVGYTF
- | - | TRBJ2-2 | TRBV7-2 | TGTGCCAGCAGCTTGGGGGATCCCGGGGAGCTGTTTTTT | CASSLGDPGELFF
TRBD2 | many | TRBJ2-1 | TRBV20-1 | TGCAGTGCTTTTAGGACTAGCGGCAATGAGCAGTTCTTC | CSAFRTSGNEQFF
- | many | TRBJ2-5 | TRBV28 | TGTGCCAGCAGTTTATCCGGTCAGCGACGAGAGACCCAGTACTTC | CASSLSGQRRETQYF
- | - | TRBJ1-2 | TRBV12-3/TRBV12-4 | TGTGTCAGCAGTTTAAAGGGCTATGGCTACACCTTC | CVSSLKGYGYTF
- | - | TRBJ2-7 | TRBV11-1 | TGTGCCAGCAGCTTACAAGCAGCCTACGAGCAGTACTTC | CASSLQAAYEQYF
- | - | TRBJ2-2 | TRBV6-2/TRBV6-3 | TGTGCCAGCAGTTACGCTAGCAGGAACGGGGAGCTGTTTTTT | CASSYASRNGELFF
- | - | TRBJ1-6 | TRBV19 | TGTGCCAGTAGTGTGGGACGACTGAGGTCACCCCTCCACTTT | CASSVGRLRSPLHF
- | - | TRBJ1-5 | TRBV20-1 | TGCAGTGCTAGAGGGGGGGGGCTGAGATTAGGGCCCCAGCATTTT | CSARGGGLRLGPQHF
- | many | TRBJ2-5 | TRBV4-3 | TGCGCCAGCAGCCAAGATCGGGCTAGTTGGGAGACCCAGTACTTC | CASSQDRASWETQYF
- | many | TRBJ2-3 | TRBV20-1 | TGCAGTGCTAGAGATGGTACACAGGGTGCGTCCGCGCAGTATTTT | CSARDGTQGASAQYF
- | many | TRBJ1-5 | TRBV4-3 | TGCGCCAGCAGCCAAGAGGCAGGGTCTAGCAATCAGCCCCAGCATTTT | CASSQEAGSSNQPQHF
- | many | TRBJ1-5 | TRBV4-2 | TGTGCCAGCAGCCAAGATGAGGGGACTCAGCCCCAGCATTTT | CASSQDEGTQPQHF
- | few | TRBJ1-5 | TRBV20-1 | TGCAGTGCCTCCCAGGGTGTGAGGAACAATCAGCCCCAGCATTTT | CSASQGVRNNQPQHF
- | few | TRBJ1-2 | TRBV30 | TGTGCCTGGAGTGTAGGGGTCGGCTACACCTTC | CAWSVGVGYTF
TRBD1 | many | TRBJ1-1 | TRBV30 | TGTGCCTGGAGTGTGGGACAGGGTCGCGGAGCTTTCTTT | CAWSVGQGRGAFF
- | few | TRBJ2-7 | TRBV11-3 | TGTGCCAGCAGCCGAGGTTATTCCAGCTCCTACGAGCAGTACTTC | CASSRGYSSSYEQYF
- | - | TRBJ2-3 | TRBV18 | TGTGCCAGCCCACTAAAGAACACGGCAGATACGCAGTATTTT | CASPLKNTADTQYF
- | - | TRBJ2-2 | TRBV29-1 | TGCAGCGCTCAGATCGGGACAAACACCGGGGAGCTGTTTTTT | CSAQIGTNTGELFF
TRBD1 | many | TRBJ1-1 | TRBV10-2 | TGCGCCAGCATGGCAGGGGGCCCCTTCACTGAAGCTTTCTTT | CASMAGGPFTEAFF
- | many | TRBJ2-3 | TRBV6-5 | TGTGCCAGCAGCCTCACGACCAAAGATACGCAGTATTTT | CASSLTTKDTQYF
- | - | TRBJ1-2 | TRBV6-6 | TGTGCCAGCAGTTACTCCGGTGAAAGTGACTATGGCTACACCTTC | CASSYSGESDYGYTF
- | few | TRBJ2-5 | TRBV5-1 | TGCGCCAGCGGCAGGGTTGGCCAAGAGACCCAGTACTTC | CASGRVGQETQYF
- | - | TRBJ2-2 | TRBV6-2/TRBV6-3 | TGTGCCAGCAGAAATTCCGGGGTCACCGGGGAGCTGTTTTTT | CASRNSGVTGELFF
TRBD2 | many | TRBJ2-2 | TRBV4-3 | TGCGCCAGCAGCCTCAAAACGGGGGGTACCGGGGAGCTGTTTTTT | CASSLKTGGTGELFF
- | - | TRBJ1-5 | TRBV4-2 | TGTGCCAGCAGCCAAGGACCATTAAATCAGCCCCAGCATTTT | CASSQGPLNQPQHF
- | - | TRBJ2-5 | TRBV5-1 | TGCGCCAGCAGCCCTGGGGGGTTGGAGACCCAGTACTTC | CASSPGGLETQYF
- | - | TRBJ2-1 | TRBV20-1 | TGCAGTGCTTTCCGGGGCGGGGCCAGCTCCTACAATGAGCAGTTCTTC | CSAFRGGASSYNEQFF
TRBD1 | many | TRBJ2-5 | TRBV7-2 | TGTGCCAGCAGCTCCTCCAGGACAGGGGGGGAGACCCAGTACTTC | CASSSSRTGGETQYF
- | many | TRBJ2-5 | TRBV6-5 | TGTGCCAGCAGGATGGGGTACGAGACCCAGTACTTC | CASRMGYETQYF
- | - | TRBJ2-7 | TRBV5-1 | TGCGCCAGCAGCTTGGTGGCAGGGCTGAACGAGCAGTACTTC | CASSLVAGLNEQYF
TRBD2 | few | TRBJ2-7 | TRBV30 | TGTGCCTGGAGAGAGACTAGCGGGGGGTTAACCTACGAGCAGTACTTC | CAWRETSGGLTYEQYF
- | few | TRBJ2-6 | TRBV5-4 | TGTGCCAGCATTCTGGCTGGGGCCAACGTCCTGACTTTC | CASILAGANVLTF
TRBD1 | many | TRBJ1-2 | TRBV27 | TGTGCCAGCAGCTCTGACAGGGTCTCTGGCTACACCTTC | CASSSDRVSGYTF
TRBD2 | - | TRBJ2-4 | TRBV6-2/TRBV6-3 | TGTGCCAGCAGCCTACTAGCGGGGGTCCCACCAATTCAGTACTTC | CASSLLAGVPPIQYF